What follows are 7 T cell receptor beta chains derived from one specimen sequenced in a study of blood T cell repertoires in COVID-19. Generated by immunoSEQ multiplex PCR, the TCRdb table keeps only in-frame clones and is missing some. The sample comprises approximately 200,000 clones, approximately 80% of which are singletons, and approximately 10% rests with the top ten. Sequenced material: peripheral blood. The receptors here all came from a woman of 80 years or more with COVID-19, enrolled during active disease.

This clone turned up a few times. This chain joins TRBV2 and TRBJ1-4; no definite D call. The V gene lost 2 bases and the J gene lost 11 bases, with 12 bases spanning the gap. Germline lookup yields CDR1 SNHLY and CDR2 FYNNEI. CDR3 length equals 13 residues. For the CDR3, the DNA is TGTGCCAGCAGTGAAACCCCAGTCGGGAAACTGTTTTTT. Protein: CASSETPVGKLFF.

V and J are TRBV7-9 and TRBJ1-4; 7 bases agree with TRBD1. CDR1 and CDR2 from the germline V gene are SEHNR and FQNEAQ (reference sequence). The CDR3 totals 15 residues. Germline trimming cut 5 bases from V and 7 bases from J; bases unmatched to any gene: 10. The CDR3 bases are TGTGCCAGCAGCGAAACAAGGGGGCCGAGTGAAAAACTGTTTTTT. Translated: CASSETRGPSEKLFF. Full variable domain (missing parts from reference TRBV7-9 and TRBJ1-4): DTGVSQNPRHKITKRGQNVTFRCDPISEHNRLYWYRQTLGQGPEFLTYFQNEAQLEKSRLLSDRFSAERPKGSFSTLEIQRTEQGDSAMYLCASSETRGPSEKLFFGSGTQLSVL.

The chain is built from TRBV5-5 and TRBJ2-7; TRBD2 matches at 12 bases. V was pared by 2 bases and J by 7 bases, with 7 bases of the junction left unmatched. Germline V gene data show CDR1 as SGHKS and CDR2 as YYEKEE (reference sequence). The CDR3 runs to 15 residues. This CDR3 reads CASSFPSGGGWEQYF. CDR3 DNA sequence: TGTGCCAGCAGCTTTCCTAGCGGGGGGGGCTGGGAGCAGTACTTC.

The CDR3 sequence: CASSQAGGTTGNEQFF. CDR3 DNA sequence: TGTGCCAGCAGCCAAGCAGGGGGCACAACTGGCAATGAGCAGTTCTTC. The gene calls are TRBV3-1 (or the pseudogene TRBV3-2) and TRBJ2-1; 8 bases map to TRBD1. CDR1 LGHDT and CDR2 YNNKEL come from the germline V gene (reference sequence). This CDR3 contains 16 residues. J gave up 6 bases and V 1 base, and 8 bases lay outside the gene matches.

The CDR3 sequence is CASSGTNNEQFF. The CDR3 DNA sequence: TGTGCCAGCAGCGGAACTAACAATGAGCAGTTCTTC. This chain links TRBV5-4 with TRBJ2-1; D unresolved. The CDR3 is 12 amino acids. V was pared by 4 bases and J by 5 bases, with 7 bases between. CDR1 is SGHNT, CDR2 YYREEE, per germline (reference sequence).

The chain is built from TRBV2 and TRBJ1-4; the match to TRBD1 covers 7 bases. CDR1 and CDR2 (germline): SNHLY, FYNNEI. The J segment lost 7 bases and the V segment lost 6 bases, leaving 8 bases of the junction unmatched. The CDR3 extends over 14 amino acids. The CDR3 region has the DNA TGTGCCAGCAGCACAGGGGCAAAAACTGAAAAACTGTTTTTT. Translated: CASSTGAKTEKLFF.

The chain links TRBV28 to TRBJ1-1, with unresolved D. This CDR3 is 13 amino acids long. V was trimmed by 2 bases and J by 0 bases, leaving 4 bases between them. From germline, CDR1 is MDHEN and CDR2 SYDVKM. The CDR3 protein is CASSLPVNTEAFF. The CDR3 DNA is TGTGCCAGCAGTTTACCAGTGAACACTGAAGCTTTCTTT.